One T cell receptor (beta chain) is described in this entry. The antigen is undetermined. Assay used: immunoSEQ multiplex PCR; TCRdb lists only in-frame clones, some missing. The sample holds tens of thousands of clones, roughly 90% seen once. Germline V gene data show CDR1 as SGHTA and CDR2 as FQGNSA. The CDR3 runs to 15 residues. V lost 0 bases, J lost 0 bases, and 3 bases lay in between. This specimen belongs to a study of OX40 agonist ivuxolimab in advanced cancers. At the level of the study: Mean age about 60 years, range about 20 to 90; nearly 85% male. Allowance was made for prior anti-PD-1, anti-PD-L1 or anti-CTLA-4 therapy, and 40% to 45% had some.

Study-level results: With doses of 0.1-3.0 mg/kg, partial responders showed among the lowest clonal expansion. Averaging showed that CD8+ T cells had more expanded clones than CD4+ did.

The chain couples TRBV7-2 to TRBJ2-6; D unclear. This specimen was CD4+ or CD8+ T cells sorted from blood, taken in a trial of the OX40 agonist ivuxolimab. The receptor was isolated from an adult with an advanced solid tumor such as melanoma, head and neck, liver or kidney cancer. The CDR3 nucleotides read TGTGCCAGCAGCTTAGCCCTCTCTGGGGCCAACGTCCTGACTTTC. Its translation is CASSLALSGANVLTF.